Detailed here is one TCR beta chain. Its cognate antigen is unknown. Clones were read by immunoSEQ multiplex PCR, and TCRdb kept only the in-frame ones, dropping some. Of roughly 120,000 clones in the sample, about 91% were seen once. These data are taken from a study of T cell responses to AZD1222 COVID-19 vaccine. In the study overall: Second-dose timings of about 4 or about 12 weeks were pooled.

CDR1 and CDR2 (germline): SGHTS, YDEGEE. CDR3 length: 16 amino acids. Trimming removed 4 bases from V and 1 base from J, with 17 bases in between. Broader study findings: Among the donors, most were white British and more were female, and clonal diversity was possibly underestimated. Regions 160-218 and 743-854 held dominance among vaccine-associated CD4 TCRs, which spanned spike. A reported finding is that nearly half of spike-specific TCRs target unmutated variant regions.

The chain joins TRBV5-8 to TRBJ1-2; TRBD1 might be the D (6 bases). The receptor was derived from an adult in good health. Sequenced material: peripheral blood, taken on day 0 of AZD1222 vaccination. CDR3: CASSRPGTQLNYGYTF. CDR3 nucleotide sequence: TGTGCCAGCAGCCGACCCGGGACACAACTTAACTATGGCTACACCTTC.